The 21 T cell receptor beta chains listed next were all sequenced from one sample in a study of breast tumors, draining lymph nodes, adjacent tissues. TCRdb processed the multiplex PCR reads anew with MiXCR; each CDR3 protein has one entry. The table has some 100,000 distinct CDR3 sequences, 21% seen once; the top ten hold less than 1.5%. Breast cancer patients provided tissue from their axillary draining lymph nodes. The material sequenced was axillary lymph node tissue. The receptors here all came from a female donor with breast cancer. Some clones in this sample may be carry-over from other donors' samples.

This clonotype was detected many times. The chain has TRBV11-2 and TRBJ2-2, with 9 bases lining up with TRBD2. The CDR3 runs to 13 residues. Germline V gene lookup returns CDR1 SGHAT and CDR2 FQNNGV. The junction had 5 bases not matched to a gene; V was cut back by 10 bases and J by 5 bases. Written as DNA, the CDR3 is TGTGCCAACTATCTAGCGGGGACCGGGGAGCTGTTTTTT. This sequence encodes CANYLAGTGELFF.

This clonotype was counted between two and nine times. This sequence joins TRBV6-4 and TRBJ2-2; the match to TRBD2 covers 7 bases. Germline-derived CDR1 and CDR2 are MRHNA and SNTAGT. The CDR3 consists of 14 residues. The V and J ends lost 4 bases and 5 bases, in that order; junction bases with no gene match: 4. CDR3 in amino acids: CASSAHGGTGELFF. The CDR3 DNA follows: TGTGCCAGCAGTGCCCACGGGGGGACCGGGGAGCTGTTTTTT.

This clonotype was seen many times. The chain combines TRBV9 with TRBJ2-6; 8 nucleotides match TRBD2. This CDR3 comprises 17 residues. Germline V gene data show CDR1 as SGDLS and CDR2 as YYNGEE. V shed 0 bases and J 5 bases; nucleotides not matched to a gene: 7. The CDR3: CASSVDVAGTWANVLTF. Written as DNA, the CDR3 is TGTGCCAGCAGCGTAGATGTAGCGGGAACGTGGGCCAACGTCCTGACTTTC.

The chain recombines TRBV9 with TRBJ2-3; D may be TRBD1 (6 bases). Germline V gene lookup returns CDR1 SGDLS and CDR2 YYNGEE. The V gene lost 4 bases and the J gene lost 0 bases, with 9 bases spanning the gap. This CDR3 spans 14 amino acids. Here the CDR3 DNA reads TGTGCCAGCAGCCCTGGACAGAGCACAGATACGCAGTATTTT. Protein: CASSPGQSTDTQYF.

This clonotype was seen repeatedly, ten times or more. The chain combines TRBV6-1 with TRBJ2-7, with TRBD2 as a possible D gene (5 bases). Germline V gives CDR1 MNHNS, CDR2 SASEGT. The CDR3 sequence is 16 residues long. V was trimmed by 6 bases and J by 3 bases, leaving 21 bases between them. As DNA, the CDR3 is TGTGCCAGCAGGGTTAAAGACTTCGGGGTACTCTACGAGCAGTACTTC. Translating gives CASRVKDFGVLYEQYF.

CDR3 amino acids: CASSLLAGAGLGGELFF. CDR3 DNA sequence: TGTGCCAGCAGTTTATTAGCGGGCGCAGGGCTTGGCGGGGAGCTGTTTTTT. This chain connects TRBV27 to TRBJ2-2; TRBD2 matches 7 bases. Germline loops: CDR1 MNHEY, CDR2 SMNVEV (reference sequence). The CDR3 spans 17 residues. The J segment lost 7 bases and the V segment lost 1 base, leaving 12 bases of the junction unmatched.

In its sample, this clonotype was seen many times. V is TRBV19 and J is TRBJ1-6; possible D gene TRBD1, 6 bases. In germline, CDR1 is LNHDA, CDR2 SQIVND (reference sequence). V was shortened by 1 base and J by 5 bases, with 9 bases between the two germline ends. CDR3 length: 15 residues. The CDR3, as DNA: TGTGCCAGTAGTATAGTAGGACAGAATAATTCACCCCTCCACTTT. Encoded protein: CASSIVGQNNSPLHF.

In this sample, this clonotype turned up a few times. The chain employs TRBV30 and TRBJ2-1; 7 bases match TRBD1. Unmatched junction bases numbered 7, after V lost 5 bases and J lost 0 bases. The CDR3 length is 15 residues. Germline loops: CDR1 GTSNPN, CDR2 SVGIG (reference sequence). DNA for the CDR3: TGTGCCTGGGGTCAAGGGACAGTCTCCTACAATGAGCAGTTCTTC. Its translation is CAWGQGTVSYNEQFF. The variable domain in full, completed from reference TRBV30 and TRBJ2-1, reads SQTIHQWPATLVQPVGSPLSLECTVEGTSNPNLYWYRQAAGRGLQLLFYSVGIGQISSEVPQNLSASRPQDRQFILSSKKLLLSDSGFYLCAWGQGTVSYNEQFFGPGTRLTVL.

Concerning this clonotype: With a much larger clone just one base away, this may be a read error. The chain joins TRBV29-1 to TRBJ1-4; 7 bases agree with TRBD1. CDR1 SQVTM and CDR2 ANQGSEA come from the germline V gene. The length of the CDR3 is 13 residues. The CDR3 sequence: CGVAGQTNEKLFF. DNA of the CDR3: TGCGGCGTTGCGGGACAGACTAATGAAAAACTGTTTTTT.

This clonotype was counted many times. This chain uses TRBV6-2 or TRBV6-3 with TRBJ2-7; unclear D gene. Germline values: CDR1 MNHEY, CDR2 SVGEGT. CDR3 length: 12 residues. V dropped 3 bases and J dropped 6 bases, with 9 bases sitting between them. CDR3 sequence (DNA): TGTGCCAGCAGTTATCCGGGTGGCGAGCAGTACTTC. Protein: CASSYPGGEQYF.

This clonotype was observed once. The chain carries TRBV12-3 or TRBV12-4 and TRBJ1-5, with TRBD1 matching 8 bases. With 3 bases clipped from V and 9 bases from J, the junction kept 7 bases outside the gene matches. The CDR3 is 14 amino acids. Written as DNA, the CDR3 is TGTGCCAGCAGTTTCGGACAGGGTAACCGGCCCCAGCATTTT. This translates into CASSFGQGNRPQHF.

Points on this clonotype: With a much larger clone just one base away, this may be a read error. As the CDR3 is not closed by the conserved phenylalanine or tryptophan, this likely results from a read error. J is TRBJ2-5 and V is TRBV19; TRBD1 aligns across 10 bases. The CDR3 has 15 residues. J gave up 1 base and V 3 bases, and 2 bases lay outside the gene matches. CDR1 is LNHDA and CDR2 is SQIVND in the germline V gene (reference sequence). CDR3 amino acids: CASSMGDRGQETQYL. Written as DNA, the CDR3 is TGTGCCAGTAGTATGGGGGACAGGGGCCAAGAGACCCAGTACCTC.

This clonotype has a handful of counts. The chain links TRBV7-2 to TRBJ2-6; 11 positions agree with TRBD2. Trimming removed 8 bases from V and 0 bases from J; junction bases left unmatched: 6. Germline V gene sequence: CDR1 SGHTA, CDR2 FQGNSA. The CDR3 runs to 17 residues. The CDR3 is CASGVLAGGSGANVLTF. The CDR3 DNA is TGTGCCAGCGGCGTTCTAGCGGGGGGCTCTGGGGCCAACGTCCTGACTTTC.

This clonotype came up many times. The junction departs from the called germline gene at one end, perhaps through a read error. The gene calls are TRBV7-2 and TRBJ2-1; D may be TRBD1 (6 bases). The CDR3 has 15 residues. CDR1 is SGHTA, CDR2 FQGNSA, per germline. Here the CDR3 reads CASNLMGAHWNEQFF. The CDR3 region has the DNA TGTGCCAGCAACTTAATGGGGGCGCACTGGAATGAGCAGTTCTTC. Combining the CDR3 with reference TRBV7-2 and TRBJ2-1 gives the whole variable domain GAGVSQSPSNKVTEKGKDVELRCDPISGHTALYWYRQSLGQGLEFLIYFQGNSAPDKSGLPSDRFSAERTGGSVSTLTIQRTQQEDSAVYLCASNLMGAHWNEQFFGPGTRLTVL.

In this sample, this clonotype turned up a few times. CDR3 coding DNA: TGTGCCAGCAGACAGGGGGCGAGATACACAGATACGCAGTATTTT. Protein sequence: CASRQGARYTDTQYF. The chain uses TRBV27 and TRBJ2-3, with 9 bases identical to TRBD1. The CDR3 spans 15 residues. CDR1 and CDR2 (germline): MNHEY, SMNVEV (reference sequence). Trimming cost V 6 bases and J 2 bases; bases outside gene matches: 6.

This clonotype was seen at least ten times. This chain connects TRBV9 to TRBJ2-5, with TRBD1 matching over 7 bases. This CDR3 comprises 16 residues. From germline, CDR1 is SGDLS and CDR2 YYNGEE. The J segment lost 1 base and the V segment lost 0 bases, leaving 6 bases of the junction unmatched. Here the CDR3 reads CASSVAGQRFQETQYF. The CDR3 nucleotides read TGTGCCAGCAGCGTAGCGGGACAGCGTTTCCAAGAGACCCAGTACTTC.

This clonotype was counted ten times or more. This sequence joins TRBV11-1 and TRBJ2-5; perhaps TRBD1 as D (5 bases). Trimming took off 6 bases at V and 2 bases at J, with 13 bases between the two ends. Germline assignment: CDR1 SGHAT and CDR2 FQDESV (reference sequence). The CDR3 loop spans 14 amino acids. CDR3 residues: CASRLGLNQETQYF. The CDR3, as DNA: TGTGCCAGCAGGTTGGGGCTAAATCAAGAGACCCAGTACTTC.

Details on this clonotype: Without the conserved terminal phenylalanine or tryptophan, this CDR3 likely stems from a read error. V gene TRBV2 combines with J gene TRBJ1-5, with a weak D call TRBD1 (6 bases). The CDR3 consists of 18 residues. Trimming stripped 4 bases from V and 2 bases from J, with 21 bases between. CDR1 SNHLY and CDR2 FYNNEI come from the germline V gene. The CDR3 region has the DNA TGTGCCAGCAGTGTCCGGGACAACCCCCCGGCGGGCAATCAGCCCCAGCATTCT. Protein: CASSVRDNPPAGNQPQHS.

In this sample, this clonotype turned up many times. The chain recombines TRBV7-2 with TRBJ2-3, with 12 bases matching TRBD2. The CDR3 loop spans 18 amino acids. Germline V CDR1 and CDR2: SGHTA, FQGNSA. J lost 0 bases, V lost 0 bases, and 4 bases had no gene match. The CDR3 DNA follows: TGTGCCAGCAGCTTAGCGCTAGCGGGGGGGGCTAGCACAGATACGCAGTATTTT. This codes for CASSLALAGGASTDTQYF.

This clonotype was counted a single time. A single base separates this from a much larger clone, so it may be a read error. This chain joins TRBV5-1 and TRBJ1-5, with TRBD1 as a possible D gene (5 bases). In germline, CDR1 is SGHRS, CDR2 YFSETQ. The CDR3 covers 15 residues. V lost 9 bases and J 0 bases, leaving 16 bases between the germline ends. The CDR3 bases are TGCGCCAACCAAACAGGAGAACTTAGCAATCAGCCCCAGCATTTT. It is translated as CANQTGELSNQPQHF.

This clonotype was counted many times. CDR3 in amino acids: CASSLRVGQGSTDTQYF. In nucleotides, the CDR3 is TGTGCCAGCAGCTTAAGAGTGGGACAGGGAAGTACAGATACGCAGTATTTT. The chain employs TRBV7-3 and TRBJ2-3, with TRBD1 matching over 9 bases. The CDR3 runs to 17 residues. Looked up from germline, CDR1 is SGHTA and CDR2 is FQGTGA. J was trimmed by 3 bases and V by 1 base; bases with no gene match: 8.